The T cell receptor (beta chain) under discussion was sequenced for a study of OX40 agonist ivuxolimab in advanced cancers. Comment on this clone: Its antigen is as yet unknown.

Sequencing used immunoSEQ multiplex PCR; TCRdb keeps in-frame clones, though not all of them. The sample lists tens of thousands of clones, approximately 86% seen once, with over 3% in the top ten. V shed 5 bases and J shed 4 bases, with 14 bases lying between them. This CDR3 region has 14 residues. CDR1 and CDR2 from the germline V gene are SGHAT and FQNNGV. General study results and limits: CD8+ T cells (on average) carried more expanded clones than CD4+ T cells.

Patients were ineligible given autoimmune disease history or systemic immunosuppression. The rearrangement uses TRBV11-2 and TRBJ1-2, with no clear D. The TCR was taken from an adult with an advanced solid tumor such as melanoma, head and neck, liver or kidney cancer. Source: CD4+ or CD8+ T cells sorted from blood, taken in a trial of the OX40 agonist ivuxolimab. In DNA, the CDR3 is TGTGCCAGCAGCACCAACCAGGACCCCTATGGCTACACCTTC. Translation: CASSTNQDPYGYTF.